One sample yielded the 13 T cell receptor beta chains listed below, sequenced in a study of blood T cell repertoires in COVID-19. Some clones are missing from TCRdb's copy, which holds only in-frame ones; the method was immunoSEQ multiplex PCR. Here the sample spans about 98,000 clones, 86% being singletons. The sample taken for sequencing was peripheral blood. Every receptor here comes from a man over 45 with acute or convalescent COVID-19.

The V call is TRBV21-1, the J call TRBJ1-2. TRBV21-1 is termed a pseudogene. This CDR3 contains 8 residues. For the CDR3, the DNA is TGTGCCAGCAGTCTATTCACCTTC. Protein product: CASSLFTF.

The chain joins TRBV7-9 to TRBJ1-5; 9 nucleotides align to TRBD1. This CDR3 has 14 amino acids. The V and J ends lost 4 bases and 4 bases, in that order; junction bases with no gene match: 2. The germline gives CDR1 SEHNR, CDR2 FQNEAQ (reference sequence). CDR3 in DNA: TGTGCCAGCAGCTCGGACAGGGGAAATCAGCCCCAGCATTTT. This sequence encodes CASSSDRGNQPQHF.

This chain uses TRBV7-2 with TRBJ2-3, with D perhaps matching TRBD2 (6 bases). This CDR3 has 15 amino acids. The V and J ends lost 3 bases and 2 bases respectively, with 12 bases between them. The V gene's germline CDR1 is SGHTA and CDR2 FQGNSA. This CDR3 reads CASSLLPSVTDTQYF. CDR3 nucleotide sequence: TGTGCCAGCAGCTTGCTACCTAGCGTCACAGATACGCAGTATTTT.

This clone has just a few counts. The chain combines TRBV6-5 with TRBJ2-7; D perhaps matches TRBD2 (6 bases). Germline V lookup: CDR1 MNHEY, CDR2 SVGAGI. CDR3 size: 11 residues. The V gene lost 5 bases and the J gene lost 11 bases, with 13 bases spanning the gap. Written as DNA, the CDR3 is TGTGCCAGCAGTCCCGGCGGGGCAGAGTACTTC. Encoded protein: CASSPGGAEYF.

The CDR3 DNA follows: TGTGCCAGCAGTTACTCAAAGGGGACTGAAGCTTTCTTT. It translates to CASSYSKGTEAFF. The J gene is TRBJ1-1, the V gene TRBV6-6, with D perhaps matching TRBD1 (5 bases). Per germline, CDR1 MNHNY and CDR2 SVGAGI (reference sequence). V lost 0 bases to trimming and J lost 5 bases, with 7 bases between them. The CDR3 is made up of 13 amino acids.

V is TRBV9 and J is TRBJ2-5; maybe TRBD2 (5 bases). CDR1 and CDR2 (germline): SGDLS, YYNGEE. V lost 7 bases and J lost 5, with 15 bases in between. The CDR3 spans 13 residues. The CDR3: CASARALEETQYF. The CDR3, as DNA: TGTGCCAGCGCGCGGGCGTTAGAGGAGACCCAGTACTTC.

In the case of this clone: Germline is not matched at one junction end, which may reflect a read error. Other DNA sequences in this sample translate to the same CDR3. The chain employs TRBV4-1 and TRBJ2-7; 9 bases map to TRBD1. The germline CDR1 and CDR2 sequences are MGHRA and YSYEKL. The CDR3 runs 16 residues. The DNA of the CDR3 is TGCGCCAGCAGTCAAGATCCGGGACAGGGAACCTACGAGCAGTACTTC. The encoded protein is CASSQDPGQGTYEQYF.

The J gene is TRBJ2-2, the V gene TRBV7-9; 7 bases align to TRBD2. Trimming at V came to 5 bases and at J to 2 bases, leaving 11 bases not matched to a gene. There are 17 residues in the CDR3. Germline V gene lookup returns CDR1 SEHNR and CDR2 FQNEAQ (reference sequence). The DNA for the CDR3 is TGTGCCAGCAGCCGATTTTGGTCGGGAGGAAACACCGGGGAGCTGTTTTTT. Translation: CASSRFWSGGNTGELFF. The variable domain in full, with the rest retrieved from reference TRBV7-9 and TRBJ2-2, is DTGVSQNPRHKITKRGQNVTFRCDPISEHNRLYWYRQTLGQGPEFLTYFQNEAQLEKSRLLSDRFSAERPKGSFSTLEIQRTEQGDSAMYLCASSRFWSGGNTGELFFGEGSRLTVL.

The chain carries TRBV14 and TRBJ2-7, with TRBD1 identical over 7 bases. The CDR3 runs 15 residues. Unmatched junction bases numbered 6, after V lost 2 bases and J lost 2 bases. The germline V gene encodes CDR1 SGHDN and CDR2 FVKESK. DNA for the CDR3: TGTGCCAGCAGCCAACTCAGGGACAGTGCCTACGAGCAGTACTTC. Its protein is CASSQLRDSAYEQYF.

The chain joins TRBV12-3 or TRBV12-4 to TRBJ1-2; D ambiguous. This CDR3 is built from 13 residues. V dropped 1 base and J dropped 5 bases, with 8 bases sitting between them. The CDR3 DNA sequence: TGTGCCAGCAGTTTAGAACCCAGTTATGGCTACACCTTC. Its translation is CASSLEPSYGYTF.

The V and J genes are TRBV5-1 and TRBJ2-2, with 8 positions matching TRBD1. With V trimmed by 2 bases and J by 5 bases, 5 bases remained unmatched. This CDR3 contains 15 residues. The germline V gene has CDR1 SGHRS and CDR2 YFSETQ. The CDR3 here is CASSFRGQSTGELFF. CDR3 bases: TGCGCCAGCAGCTTCAGGGGGCAGTCGACCGGGGAGCTGTTTTTT.

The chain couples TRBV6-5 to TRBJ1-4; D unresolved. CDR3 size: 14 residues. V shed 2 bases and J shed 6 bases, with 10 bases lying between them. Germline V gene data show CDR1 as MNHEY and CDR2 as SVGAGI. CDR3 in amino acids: CASSYGTRDEKLFF. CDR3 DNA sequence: TGTGCCAGCAGTTACGGTACGAGGGATGAAAAACTGTTTTTT.

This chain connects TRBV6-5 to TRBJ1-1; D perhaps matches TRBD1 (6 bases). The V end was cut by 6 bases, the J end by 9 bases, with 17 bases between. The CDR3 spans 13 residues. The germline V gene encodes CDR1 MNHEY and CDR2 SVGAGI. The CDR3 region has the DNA TGTGCCAGCAGCTACACCTGGACAGACAAAGCTTTCTTT. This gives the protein CASSYTWTDKAFF.